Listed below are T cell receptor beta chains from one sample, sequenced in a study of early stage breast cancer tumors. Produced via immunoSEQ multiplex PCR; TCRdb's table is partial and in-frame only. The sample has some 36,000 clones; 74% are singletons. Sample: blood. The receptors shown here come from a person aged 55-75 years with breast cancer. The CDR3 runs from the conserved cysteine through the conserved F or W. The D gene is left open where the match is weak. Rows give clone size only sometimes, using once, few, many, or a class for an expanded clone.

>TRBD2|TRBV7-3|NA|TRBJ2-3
CASSPLAARTDTQYF
TGTGCCAGCAGCCCCCTAGCGGCGCGCACAGATACGCAGTATTTT
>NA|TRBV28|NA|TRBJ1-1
CASSTGLNTEAFF
TGTGCCAGCAGTACAGGGTTGAACACTGAAGCTTTCTTT
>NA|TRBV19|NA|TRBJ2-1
CASSPRDNEQFF
TGTGCCAGTAGTCCTAGGGACAATGAGCAGTTCTTC
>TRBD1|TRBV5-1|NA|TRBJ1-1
CASSSPRDRGRRETEAFF
TGCGCCAGCAGCTCGCCCCGGGACAGGGGGCGCAGGGAAACTGAAGCTTTCTTT
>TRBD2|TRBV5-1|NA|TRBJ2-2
CASSNIATKGGAGELFF
TGCGCCAGCAGCAACATCGCCACTAAGGGAGGGGCCGGGGAGCTGTTTTTT
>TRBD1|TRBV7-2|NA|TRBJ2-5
CASSPRDRRMARGTQYF
TGTGCCAGCAGCCCCCGGGACAGGCGGATGGCAAGAGGGACCCAGTACTTC
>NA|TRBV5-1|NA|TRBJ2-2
CASSLGGTNTGELFF
TGCGCCAGCAGCTTGGGTGGTACGAACACCGGGGAGCTGTTTTTT
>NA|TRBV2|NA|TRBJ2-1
CASTNRDHELSNEQFF
TGTGCCAGCACCAACCGGGACCACGAACTCTCCAATGAGCAGTTCTTC
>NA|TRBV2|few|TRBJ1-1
CAALWDLNTEAFF
TGTGCTGCCCTTTGGGATTTGAACACTGAAGCTTTCTTT
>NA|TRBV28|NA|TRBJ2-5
CASSRGTGTAEETQYF
TGTGCCAGCAGTCGGGGGACGGGGACAGCCGAAGAGACCCAGTACTTC
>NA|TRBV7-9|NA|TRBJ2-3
CASSLVLADTQYF
TGTGCCAGCAGCTTAGTTTTGGCAGATACGCAGTATTTT
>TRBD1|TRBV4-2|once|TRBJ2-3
CASSPPGQGVGGSTDTQYF
TGTGCCAGCAGCCCACCGGGACAGGGCGTAGGGGGAAGCACAGATACGCAGTATTTT
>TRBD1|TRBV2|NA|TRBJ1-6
CASRGQGAINSPLHF
TGTGCCAGCAGGGGACAGGGGGCCATTAATTCACCCCTCCACTTT
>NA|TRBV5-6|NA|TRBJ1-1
CASSYIDTEAFF
TGTGCCAGCAGCTACATAGACACTGAAGCTTTCTTT
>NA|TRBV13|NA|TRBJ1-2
CASTKVGRRDGYTF
TGTGCCAGCACTAAAGTGGGCCGGAGGGATGGCTACACCTTC
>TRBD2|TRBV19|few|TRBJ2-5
CASSIVTSGNRETQYF
TGTGCCAGTAGTATCGTGACTAGCGGGAACAGGGAGACCCAGTACTTC
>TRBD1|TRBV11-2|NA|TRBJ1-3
CASSSALQGARGNTIYF
TGTGCCAGCAGCTCCGCCCTGCAGGGGGCGCGGGGAAACACCATATATTTT
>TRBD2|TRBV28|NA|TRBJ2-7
CASIPGGEYYEQYF
TGTGCCAGCATCCCGGGGGGGGAGTACTACGAGCAGTACTTC
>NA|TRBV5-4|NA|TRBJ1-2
CASSLGAANYGYTF
TGTGCCAGCAGCTTGGGTGCTGCTAACTATGGCTACACCTTC
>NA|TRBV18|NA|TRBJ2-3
CASSPITGVSTDTQYF
TGTGCCAGCTCACCGATTACAGGCGTGAGCACAGATACGCAGTATTTT
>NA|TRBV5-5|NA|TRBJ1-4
CASSPGPTATNEKLFF
TGTGCCAGCAGCCCCGGACCCACTGCAACTAATGAAAAACTGTTTTTT
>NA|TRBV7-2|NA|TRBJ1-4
CASSIRGATNEKLFF
TGTGCCAGCAGCATTAGGGGTGCAACTAATGAAAAACTGTTTTTT
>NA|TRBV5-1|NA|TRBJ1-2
CASSSTITDYGYTF
TGCGCCAGCAGCTCGACGATAACCGACTATGGCTACACCTTC
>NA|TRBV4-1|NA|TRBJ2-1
CASSQGSSLSYNEQFF
TGCGCCAGCAGCCAAGGATCTAGCCTCTCCTACAATGAGCAGTTCTTC
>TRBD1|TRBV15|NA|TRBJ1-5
CATGTGDSNQPQHF
TGTGCCACCGGGACAGGGGACAGCAATCAGCCCCAGCATTTT
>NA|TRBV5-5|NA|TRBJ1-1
CASSWVEGLGLVEAFF
TGTGCCAGCAGCTGGGTCGAGGGGTTGGGACTTGTCGAAGCTTTCTTT
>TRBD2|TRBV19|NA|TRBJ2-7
CASSILAGGPSYEQYF
TGTGCCAGTAGTATACTAGCGGGAGGACCCTCCTACGAGCAGTACTTC
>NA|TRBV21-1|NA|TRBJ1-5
CASSPRWAGGSNQPQHF
NA
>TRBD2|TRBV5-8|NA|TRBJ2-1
CASSGIAGSSYNEQFF
TGTGCCAGCAGCGGAATAGCGGGAAGCTCCTACAATGAGCAGTTCTTC
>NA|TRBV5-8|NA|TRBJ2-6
CASSLFSYWDTGANVLTF
TGTGCCAGCAGCTTGTTTTCGTATTGGGACACGGGGGCCAACGTCCTGACTTTC
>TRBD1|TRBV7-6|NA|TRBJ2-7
CASSYRTGGFHEQYF
TGTGCCAGCAGCTACCGGACAGGGGGGTTCCACGAGCAGTACTTC
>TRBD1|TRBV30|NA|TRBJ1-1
CALTGERTEAFF
TGTGCCTTGACAGGGGAAAGGACTGAAGCTTTCTTT
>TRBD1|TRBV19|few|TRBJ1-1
CASSRQGGYTEAFF
TGTGCCAGTAGCAGACAGGGAGGTTACACTGAAGCTTTCTTT
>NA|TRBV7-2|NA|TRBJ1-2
CASSLVVRARGYTF
TGTGCCAGCAGCTTAGTGGTCCGAGCAAGGGGCTACACCTTC
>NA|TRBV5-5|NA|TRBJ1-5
CASSPIGGTSINQPQHF
TGTGCCAGCAGCCCCATCGGGGGGACGTCCATCAACCAGCCCCAGCATTTT
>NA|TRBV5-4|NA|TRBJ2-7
CASRNGRAASEQYF
TGTGCCAGCAGGAATGGACGGGCCGCCTCCGAGCAGTACTTC
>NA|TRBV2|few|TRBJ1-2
CAEGGYTF
TGTGCCGAAGGTGGCTACACCTTC
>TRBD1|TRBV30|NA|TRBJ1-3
CAWSRTGGGNTIYF
TGTGCCTGGAGTAGGACAGGGGGAGGAAACACCATATATTTT
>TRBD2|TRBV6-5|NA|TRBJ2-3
CASSFVAGDTDTQYF
TGTGCCAGCAGTTTCGTAGCGGGGGACACAGATACGCAGTATTTT
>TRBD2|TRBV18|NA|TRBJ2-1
CASSPNLSGRYNEQFF
TGTGCCAGCTCACCAAACCTTAGCGGGAGGTACAATGAGCAGTTCTTC